The 18 T cell receptor beta chains in this list originate from one sample, sequenced in a study of metastatic and nonmetastatic thyroid tumors. TCRdb re-analyzed the PCR reads through MiXCR. The table includes about 20,000 clones, around 16% detected once. Each patient came to thyroid surgery without any prior treatment (of any kind). Sequencing was done on a sample of blood. These receptors came from a female donor with papillary thyroid cancer or a benign thyroid nodule (not recorded which). Some clones in this sample may be carry-over from other donors' samples.

This clone is medium-sized in the sample. The chain employs TRBV20-1 and TRBJ2-2, with 8 bases identical to TRBD1. With 0 bases clipped from V and 3 bases from J, the junction kept 3 bases outside the gene matches. CDR1 and CDR2 from the germline V gene are DFQATT and SNEGSKA (reference sequence). CDR3 length equals 15 residues. As DNA, the CDR3 is TGCAGTGCTAGAGAACCGACAGGGGACACCGGGGAGCTGTTTTTT. Translating gives CSAREPTGDTGELFF.

The chain joins TRBV20-1 to TRBJ1-5, with 9 bases matching TRBD1. Losses at the gene ends were 1 base for V and 3 bases for J; bases not matched to a gene: 7. The CDR3 is 16 amino acids. Germline CDR1 DFQATT, CDR2 SNEGSKA (reference sequence). CDR3: CSARVPGQGFNQPQHF. The CDR3 DNA is TGCAGTGCTAGAGTCCCCGGACAGGGGTTCAATCAGCCCCAGCATTTT.

This clone was found many times. The chain uses TRBV6-1 and TRBJ1-5; D not resolved. CDR1 is MNHNS and CDR2 is SASEGT in the germline V gene. The CDR3 runs 16 residues. Trimming shortened V by 3 bases and J by 3 bases, and 15 bases separated the two germline ends. CDR3 residues: CASSDIRATNNQPQHF. CDR3 in DNA: TGTGCCAGCAGTGATATCCGGGCCACCAACAATCAGCCCCAGCATTTT.

This clone was counted a few times. The V and J genes are TRBV6-1 and TRBJ1-3; 8 bases line up with TRBD1. The CDR3 runs to 15 residues. CDR1 MNHNS and CDR2 SASEGT come from the germline V gene. V lost 4 bases, J lost 4 bases, and 6 bases stayed unmatched. CDR3 region: CASSAWTGPGNTIYF. In DNA form, the CDR3 reads TGTGCCAGCAGTGCCTGGACAGGGCCCGGAAACACCATATATTTT.

This clone was picked up many times. The CDR3 protein is CASSPRYSRHYEQYF. The CDR3, as DNA: TGTGCCAGCAGCCCCAGGTATAGCCGACACTACGAGCAGTACTTC. The genes are TRBV7-2 and TRBJ2-7, with D unclear. CDR1 SGHTA and CDR2 FQGNSA come from the germline V gene. Deletions cut 5 bases from V and 3 bases from J, with 17 bases between. The CDR3 length is 15 residues. The whole variable domain, filled in from reference TRBV7-2 and TRBJ2-7, reads GAGVSQSPSNKVTEKGKDVELRCDPISGHTALYWYRQSLGQGLEFLIYFQGNSAPDKSGLPSDRFSAERTGGSVSTLTIQRTQQEDSAVYLCASSPRYSRHYEQYFGPGTRLTVT.

In this sample, this clone turned up many times. The chain links TRBV28 to TRBJ1-1; 7 bases match TRBD1. This CDR3 spans 16 amino acids. V lost 4 bases and J lost 0; bases outside the gene matches: 8. Germline assignment: CDR1 MDHEN and CDR2 SYDVKM. The CDR3 DNA sequence: TGTGCCAGCAGTTCTACAGGGGCACCCATGAACACTGAAGCTTTCTTT. The encoded protein is CASSSTGAPMNTEAFF.

This clone has a count of ten or more. CDR3 amino acids: CATSDPGTGGAGYGYTF. In DNA, the CDR3 is TGTGCCACCAGTGACCCCGGGACAGGGGGCGCAGGCTATGGCTACACCTTC. The chain employs TRBV24-1 and TRBJ1-2; 12 bases are a match to TRBD1. CDR3 size: 17 residues. Unmatched junction bases numbered 9, after V lost 4 bases and J lost 4 bases. Germline-derived CDR1 and CDR2 are KGHDR and SFDVKD.

This clone came up many times. This chain connects TRBV4-3 to TRBJ2-2; D unresolved. CDR1 LGHNA and CDR2 YSLEER come from the germline V gene. The CDR3 runs 12 residues. The V and J ends lost 2 bases and 5 bases respectively, with 3 bases between them. CDR3 sequence reads: CASSQRTGELFF. The DNA for the CDR3 is TGCGCCAGCAGCCAACGGACCGGGGAGCTGTTTTTT.

V usage is TRBV2 and J usage is TRBJ1-2; D is perhaps TRBD1 (6 bases). V dropped 7 bases and J dropped 2 bases, with 11 bases sitting between them. The CDR3 consists of 13 residues. Germline CDR1 is SNHLY and CDR2 is FYNNEI. Here the CDR3 reads CASNPGQNYGYTF. DNA of the CDR3: TGTGCCAGCAATCCAGGACAGAACTATGGCTACACCTTC.

This clone was observed at least ten times. V is TRBV10-3 and J is TRBJ2-7, with D perhaps TRBD2 (6 bases). CDR1 and CDR2 from the germline V gene are ENHRY and SYGVKD. Trimming shortened V by 8 bases and J by 3 bases, and 8 bases separated the two germline ends. The CDR3 runs to 11 residues. The CDR3 loop is CAIGRDYEQYF. The DNA of the CDR3 is TGTGCCATCGGGCGGGACTACGAGCAGTACTTC.

V is TRBV7-9 and J is TRBJ2-7; 7 positions agree with TRBD1. Germline V lookup: CDR1 SEHNR, CDR2 FQNEAQ (reference sequence). The CDR3 runs 15 residues. The V and J ends lost 5 bases and 2 bases, in that order; junction bases with no gene match: 9. The CDR3: CASSTETGNPYEQYF. The CDR3, as DNA: TGTGCCAGCAGCACCGAGACAGGGAATCCCTACGAGCAGTACTTC.

The J gene is TRBJ1-2, the V gene TRBV18; D ambiguous. The CDR3 has 13 residues. CDR1 KGHSH and CDR2 LQKENI come from the germline V gene. Trimming pared 2 bases from V and 4 bases from J, leaving 8 bases between. The CDR3 is CASSPSWTYGYTF. Here the CDR3 DNA reads TGTGCCAGCTCACCAAGCTGGACCTATGGCTACACCTTC. Full variable domain (remainder filled in from reference TRBV18 and TRBJ1-2): NAGVMQNPRHLVRRRGQEARLRCSPMKGHSHVYWYRQLPEEGLKFMVYLQKENIIDESGMPKERFSAEFPKEGPSILRIQQVVRGDSAAYFCASSPSWTYGYTFGSGTRLTVV.

This clone was detected many times. The junction does not match germline at one end; this may be a read error. The same CDR3 is also encoded by other DNA sequences in this sample. This rearrangement joins TRBV2 to TRBJ2-1, with D possibly being TRBD1 (5 bases). The CDR3 contains 12 residues. The germline V gene encodes CDR1 SNHLY and CDR2 FYNNEI. The CDR3 coding sequence is TGTGCCAGCAGTGATAGGGGCAATGAGCAGTTTTTC. Translating it yields CASSDRGNEQFF.

J is TRBJ2-1 and V is TRBV18; D not resolved. The germline V gene has CDR1 KGHSH and CDR2 LQKENI. V was pared by 1 base and J by 5 bases, with 0 bases between. The CDR3 loop spans 11 amino acids. In nucleotides, the CDR3 is TGTGCCAGCTCACCACACAATGAGCAGTTCTTC. It translates to CASSPHNEQFF.

This clone was seen ten or more times. J is TRBJ2-2 and V is TRBV10-3, with 7 bases matching TRBD1. The CDR3 length is 15 residues. Per the germline V gene, CDR1 is ENHRY and CDR2 is SYGVKD. J gave up 4 bases and V 8 bases, and 10 bases lay outside the gene matches. CDR3 DNA sequence: TGTGCCATCTCCCGGGTCCAGGGGGTCACCGGGGAGCTGTTTTTT. This sequence encodes CAISRVQGVTGELFF.

This clone was observed many times. V is TRBV4-2 and J is TRBJ2-5; TRBD2 aligns across 7 bases. Germline values: CDR1 LGHNA, CDR2 YNFKEQ. The CDR3 sequence is 18 residues long. V dropped 0 bases and J dropped 3; count of bases not matched to a gene: 13. CDR3 bases: TGTGCCAGCAGCCAAGATCTGTCGGGAGGCGCGGCCAAAGAGACCCAGTACTTC. This gives the protein CASSQDLSGGAAKETQYF.

The chain carries TRBV30 and TRBJ1-1; D gene unclear. Germline lookup yields CDR1 GTSNPN and CDR2 SVGIG (reference sequence). This CDR3 is built from 12 residues. Trimming removed 4 bases at V and 0 bases at J, with 6 bases between. The CDR3 region is CAWNRLNTEAFF. The CDR3 nucleotides read TGTGCCTGGAATCGGCTGAACACTGAAGCTTTCTTT.

This clone has at least ten counts. This rearrangement joins TRBV2 to TRBJ2-1; no clear D gene. Germline assignment: CDR1 SNHLY and CDR2 FYNNEI. Trimming pared 7 bases from V and 4 bases from J, leaving 11 bases between. The CDR3 sequence is 13 residues long. CDR3 DNA sequence: TGTGCCAGCACAACGGATGGGTACAATGAGCAGTTCTTC. Translating gives CASTTDGYNEQFF.